The 32 T cell receptor beta chains given below trace back to one sample, sequenced in a study of radiation and T cells in renal cell carcinoma. As to time point: baseline pretreatment blood. Treatment given: 15 Gy SBRT to primary tumor, nephrectomy 4 weeks later. Repertoires were generated with immunoSEQ multiplex PCR, while TCRdb's copy carries only in-frame clones and drops some. Among about 140,000 clones listed, 70% to 90% were seen once. The material sequenced was blood, taken from a patient whose treatment included radiotherapy and nephrectomy. The receptors shown here come from a woman between 45 and 65 years old with renal cell carcinoma.

The chain links TRBV4-1 to TRBJ2-5; 13 bases align to TRBD2. The CDR3 totals 15 residues. Germline V gene sequence: CDR1 MGHRA, CDR2 YSYEKL. V lost 0 bases and J lost 9; bases outside the gene matches: 4. The CDR3 nucleotides read TGCGCCAGCAGCCAAGATGGGACTAGCGGGGACCCCCAGTACTTC. Encoded protein: CASSQDGTSGDPQYF.

This clone has more than one count but fewer than ten. The chain recombines TRBV6-1 with TRBJ2-7; D gene unclear. The CDR3 is 13 amino acids. V shed 3 bases and J shed 3 bases, with 9 bases lying between them. The germline V gene encodes CDR1 MNHNS and CDR2 SASEGT. CDR3 in amino acids: CASSDPPIYEQYF. CDR3 sequence (DNA): TGTGCCAGCAGTGATCCCCCCATCTACGAGCAGTACTTC.

CDR3 in amino acids: CASSSGVESYEQYF. In nucleotides, the CDR3 is TGCGCCAGCAGCTCGGGGGTCGAGTCCTACGAGCAGTACTTC. This chain links TRBV5-1 with TRBJ2-7; weak D call: TRBD2 (6 bases). Germline CDR1 SGHRS, CDR2 YFSETQ. This CDR3 region has 14 residues. Trimming left V 3 bases short and J 1 base short, with 11 bases between.

This sequence joins TRBV9 and TRBJ2-5, with a weak D call TRBD2 (5 bases). This CDR3 has 13 residues. Trimming shortened V by 4 bases and J by 2 bases, and 9 bases separated the two germline ends. Germline-derived CDR1 and CDR2 are SGDLS and YYNGEE. The CDR3 loop is CASSLAQQETQYF. Here the CDR3 DNA reads TGTGCCAGCAGCCTAGCTCAGCAAGAGACCCAGTACTTC. Based on the CDR3 plus reference TRBV9 and TRBJ2-5, the full variable domain is DSGVTQTPKHLITATGQRVTLRCSPRSGDLSVYWYQQSLDQGLQFLIQYYNGEERAKGNILERFSAQQFPDLHSELNLSSLELGDSALYFCASSLAQQETQYFGPGTRLLVL.

The gene calls are TRBV29-1 and TRBJ1-1, with 12 bases that match TRBD1. The V gene's germline CDR1 is SQVTM and CDR2 ANQGSEA. V lost 8 bases, J lost 6 bases, and 13 bases stayed unmatched. The CDR3 consists of 15 residues. The CDR3 coding sequence is TGCAGCTTTAAGCCCGGGACAGGGGGCCGGGCTGAAGCTTTCTTT. Its protein product is CSFKPGTGGRAEAFF. Using reference TRBV29-1 and TRBJ1-1 for the parts outside the CDR3, the full variable domain is SAVISQKPSRDICQRGTSLTIQCQVDSQVTMMFWYRQQPGQSLTLIATANQGSEATYESGFVIDKFPISRPNLTFSTLTVSNMSPEDSSIYLCSFKPGTGGRAEAFFGQGTRLTVV.

V is TRBV6-5 and J is TRBJ2-5; weak D call: TRBD1 (6 bases). Germline V lookup: CDR1 MNHEY, CDR2 SVGAGI. The CDR3 is 13 amino acids. The V end was cut by 6 bases, the J end by 10 bases, with 18 bases between. Here the CDR3 reads CASRQPGTTGQYF. For the CDR3, the DNA is TGTGCCAGCAGGCAGCCGGGGACAACGGGCCAGTACTTC.

The chain links TRBV10-1 to TRBJ2-1; D remains unclear. The length of the CDR3 is 14 residues. Germline CDR1 and CDR2: WNHNN and SYGVQD (reference sequence). V was pared by 0 bases and J by 7 bases, with 10 bases between. The CDR3 protein is CASSESPSENEQFF. Written as DNA, the CDR3 is TGCGCCAGCAGTGAGTCTCCCTCGGAGAATGAGCAGTTCTTC.

The rearrangement joins TRBV25-1 to TRBJ2-3; weak D call: TRBD1 (5 bases). In germline, CDR1 is MGHDK, CDR2 SYGVNS. The CDR3 has 14 amino acids. Between the trimmed V and J ends, which lost 3 bases and 0 bases, there was a span of 7 bases. The CDR3 spells CASSESGSTDTQYF. As DNA, the CDR3 is TGTGCCAGCAGTGAGTCAGGGAGCACAGATACGCAGTATTTT.

The rearrangement joins TRBV30 to TRBJ1-6; 11 bases are shared with TRBD1. The germline gives CDR1 GTSNPN, CDR2 SVGIG (reference sequence). With V trimmed by 7 bases and J by 9 bases, 5 bases remained unmatched. There are 13 residues in the CDR3. The CDR3: CALTGQGGSPLHF. Written as DNA, the CDR3 is TGTGCCTTGACGGGACAGGGGGGTTCACCCCTCCACTTT.

The chain employs TRBV28 and TRBJ1-2; D gene uncertain. The V gene lost 7 bases and the J gene lost 1 base, with 7 bases spanning the gap. There are 12 residues in the CDR3. The germline gives CDR1 MDHEN, CDR2 SYDVKM. The DNA for the CDR3 is TGTGCCAGCACAACAGTTAACTATGGCTACACCTTC. It specifies CASTTVNYGYTF.

The chain carries TRBV7-2 and TRBJ2-2; D is ambiguous. Trimming stripped 5 bases from V and 5 bases from J, with 15 bases between. Germline V CDR1 and CDR2: SGHTA, FQGNSA. CDR3 length equals 15 residues. The CDR3 sequence is CASSVITTPTGELFF. The CDR3 coding sequence is TGTGCCAGCAGCGTCATCACGACCCCGACCGGGGAGCTGTTTTTT.

In DNA form, the CDR3 reads TGTGCCAGCAGTTTAAAAGGGGGAAGTTATGGCTACACCTTC. Residues: CASSLKGGSYGYTF. The chain links TRBV28 to TRBJ1-2; maybe TRBD1 (6 bases). Looked up from germline, CDR1 is MDHEN and CDR2 is SYDVKM. The CDR3 spans 14 residues. V gave up 2 bases and J gave up 5 bases, with 12 bases separating them.

The chain is built from TRBV11-2 and TRBJ1-1; D is undetermined. V was clipped by 1 base and J by 5 bases, with 11 bases between them. CDR3 length: 14 residues. Germline CDR1 is SGHAT and CDR2 is FQNNGV. CDR3 in DNA: TGTGCCAGCAGCTTAGCAATCGGTGAGACTGAAGCTTTCTTT. Its translation: CASSLAIGETEAFF.

The J gene is TRBJ2-1, the V gene TRBV30; TRBD1 matches 8 bases. The CDR3 sequence is 13 residues long. Unmatched junction bases numbered 8, after V lost 8 bases and J lost 5 bases. Germline V gene sequence: CDR1 GTSNPN, CDR2 SVGIG (reference sequence). The CDR3 spells CARRQGRNNEQFF. CDR3 in DNA: TGTGCCAGAAGACAGGGGCGTAACAATGAGCAGTTCTTC.

This clone appeared a single time. The J gene is TRBJ1-2, the V gene TRBV30; D not resolved. Germline loops: CDR1 GTSNPN, CDR2 SVGIG (reference sequence). CDR3 size: 14 residues. The V and J ends lost 5 bases and 0 bases respectively, with 13 bases between them. The CDR3 DNA follows: TGTGCCTGGGATACAGAAAAATCTAACTATGGCTACACCTTC. This codes for CAWDTEKSNYGYTF. The full variable domain, rest sourced from reference TRBV30 and TRBJ1-2, is SQTIHQWPATLVQPVGSPLSLECTVEGTSNPNLYWYRQAAGRGLQLLFYSVGIGQISSEVPQNLSASRPQDRQFILSSKKLLLSDSGFYLCAWDTEKSNYGYTFGSGTRLTVV.

This chain joins TRBV15 and TRBJ1-1, with a tentative D call TRBD1 (5 bases). This CDR3 is built from 14 residues. Between the trimmed V and J ends, which lost 0 bases and 1 base, there was a span of 6 bases. Germline CDR1 and CDR2: LNHNV and YYDKDF (reference sequence). The DNA for the CDR3 is TGTGCCACCAGCAGAGATACAGGGAACACTGAAGCTTTCTTT. Residues: CATSRDTGNTEAFF.

J is TRBJ1-5 and V is TRBV30; D gene ambiguous. Germline assignment: CDR1 GTSNPN and CDR2 SVGIG (reference sequence). The CDR3 spans 15 residues. V was shortened by 1 base and J by 1 base, with 11 bases between the two germline ends. CDR3 amino acids: CAWSASPASNQPQHF. In DNA form, the CDR3 reads TGTGCCTGGAGTGCCTCGCCAGCCAGCAATCAGCCCCAGCATTTT.

This clone showed up just a few times. This chain uses TRBV6-1 with TRBJ1-1, with 7 bases matching TRBD1. This CDR3 is built from 11 residues. V gave up 7 bases and J gave up 8 bases; unmatched junction bases: 4. In germline, CDR1 is MNHNS, CDR2 SASEGT. CDR3 DNA sequence: TGTGCCAGCACCCGGGACAGCGAAGCTTTCTTT. It is translated as CASTRDSEAFF.

The rearrangement joins TRBV7-2 to TRBJ2-2; D is possibly TRBD1 or TRBD2 (5 bases each). This CDR3 is 16 amino acids long. Trimming took off 1 base at V and 8 bases at J, with 17 bases between the two ends. The germline V gene encodes CDR1 SGHTA and CDR2 FQGNSA. The CDR3 sequence is CASSLVGASSVGELFF. For the CDR3, the DNA is TGTGCCAGCAGCTTAGTTGGGGCTAGTAGCGTGGGGGAGCTGTTTTTT.

This chain uses TRBV5-1 with TRBJ2-7; 9 bases are a match to TRBD2. V lost 0 bases, J lost 2 bases, and 9 bases stayed unmatched. The CDR3 totals 17 residues. Germline CDR1 and CDR2: SGHRS and YFSETQ. The CDR3 nucleotides read TGCGCCAGCAGCTTGGCTGCTAGCGGGGCCCAAACCTACGAGCAGTACTTC. Translation gives CASSLAASGAQTYEQYF.

Points on this clone: With a far larger clone one base away, a read error is the likely cause. This rearrangement joins TRBV28 to TRBJ1-1; unclear D gene. This CDR3 spans 11 amino acids. Germline assignment: CDR1 MDHEN and CDR2 SYDVKM. Trimming took 6 bases from V and 2 from J, leaving 4 bases between them. CDR3 nucleotide sequence: TGTGCCAGCAGCTCCAACACTGAAGCTTTCTTT. Translating gives CASSSNTEAFF.

The gene calls are TRBV2 and TRBJ2-2, with TRBD2 identical over 8 bases. Losses at the gene ends were 0 bases for V and 6 bases for J; bases not matched to a gene: 3. The CDR3 contains 15 residues. CDR1 is SNHLY and CDR2 is FYNNEI in the germline V gene. CDR3 nucleotide sequence: TGTGCCAGCAGTGAAGCCGGGGGGGCCGCCGGGGAGCTGTTTTTT. This codes for CASSEAGGAAGELFF.

The chain carries TRBV6-5 and TRBJ2-1; perhaps D is TRBD1 or TRBD2 (5 bases each). V dropped 5 bases and J dropped 9 bases, with 14 bases sitting between them. From germline, CDR1 is MNHEY and CDR2 SVGAGI. The CDR3 loop spans 13 amino acids. CDR3 bases: TGTGCCAGCAGTGGATCCTGGGGGAGTGAGCAGTTCTTC. Translation: CASSGSWGSEQFF.

The chain uses TRBV6-1 and TRBJ2-1; 13 nucleotides align to TRBD2. This CDR3 is built from 15 residues. Looked up from germline, CDR1 is MNHNS and CDR2 is SASEGT. The junction had 4 bases not matched to a gene; V was cut back by 4 bases and J by 7 bases. The DNA for the CDR3 is TGTGCCAGCAGTGGGACTAGCGGGAGAGGAAATGAGCAGTTCTTC. It is translated as CASSGTSGRGNEQFF.

The J gene is TRBJ2-3, the V gene TRBV5-1, with D hard to call. Per germline, CDR1 SGHRS and CDR2 YFSETQ. This CDR3 is built from 13 residues. The V end lost 7 bases, the J end lost 0 bases, and 9 bases lay between the germline ends. CDR3 DNA sequence: TGCGCCAGCGCCTCACAGAGCACAGATACGCAGTATTTT. Protein product: CASASQSTDTQYF. Together with reference TRBV5-1 and TRBJ2-3, the CDR3 gives the full variable domain: KAGVTQTPRYLIKTRGQQVTLSCSPISGHRSVSWYQQTPGQGLQFLFEYFSETQRNKGNFPGRFSGRQFSNSRSEMNVSTLELGDSALYLCASASQSTDTQYFGPGTRLTVL.

The V call is TRBV9, the J call TRBJ1-3; D remains ambiguous. The V end was cut by 0 bases, the J end by 5 bases, with 9 bases between. CDR3 size: 14 residues. CDR1 is SGDLS, CDR2 YYNGEE, per germline. The CDR3 is CASSVEAGRNTIYF. The CDR3 nucleotides read TGTGCCAGCAGCGTAGAGGCAGGCAGAAACACCATATATTTT.

The rearrangement joins TRBV2 to TRBJ2-5; either TRBD1 or TRBD2 may supply D (5 bases each). The CDR3 spans 13 residues. The germline CDR1 and CDR2 sequences are SNHLY and FYNNEI. The V end lost 6 bases, the J end lost 5 bases, and 13 bases lay between the germline ends. The CDR3, as DNA: TGTGCCAGCAGGCCGGGGCCTTCTGAGACCCAGTACTTC. Its protein is CASRPGPSETQYF.

This clone was picked up one time. The gene calls are TRBV28 and TRBJ1-4; D gene uncertain. Trimming shortened V by 4 bases and J by 8 bases, and 17 bases separated the two germline ends. CDR3 size: 15 residues. In germline, CDR1 is MDHEN, CDR2 SYDVKM. The CDR3 DNA sequence: TGTGCCAGCAGTTCCCCCCGTTCCGGAGGGGAAAAACTGTTTTTT. Translating it yields CASSSPRSGGEKLFF.

This clone was seen a single time. V and J are TRBV19 and TRBJ2-6, with D possibly TRBD2 on 5 matching bases. Between the trimmed V and J ends, which lost 4 bases and 2 bases, there was a span of 12 bases. The CDR3 consists of 16 residues. Germline CDR1 LNHDA, CDR2 SQIVND (reference sequence). CDR3 in amino acids: CASSSPGDPGANVLTF. In nucleotides, the CDR3 is TGTGCCAGTAGTAGCCCCGGGGATCCTGGGGCCAACGTCCTGACTTTC.

V is TRBV4-2 and J is TRBJ1-3; D gene unclear. This CDR3 spans 17 amino acids. Germline V CDR1 and CDR2: LGHNA, YNFKEQ. V was clipped by 6 bases and J by 0 bases, with 18 bases between them. The CDR3 nucleotides read TGTGCCAGCAGGCCAATGGTGTCTGGCGTCTCTGGAAACACCATATATTTT. It yields the protein CASRPMVSGVSGNTIYF.

The chain has TRBV19 and TRBJ1-3, with 9 positions matching TRBD1. This CDR3 is 16 amino acids long. Germline V CDR1 and CDR2: LNHDA, SQIVND (reference sequence). V lost 4 bases and J lost 0; bases outside the gene matches: 4. The CDR3 nucleotides are TGTGCCAGTAGTAACCGACAGGGGGACTCTGGAAACACCATATATTTT. Its protein is CASSNRQGDSGNTIYF.

J is TRBJ2-5 and V is TRBV7-2, with D unresolved. The CDR3 consists of 11 residues. With 6 bases removed from V and 5 bases from J, the gap between germline ends came to 7 bases. Germline values: CDR1 SGHTA, CDR2 FQGNSA. CDR3 sequence (DNA): TGTGCCAGCAGTTATATGGAGACCCAGTACTTC. Its translation: CASSYMETQYF.